The entry below gives a single T cell receptor (beta chain) sequence along with its context. Its target is unknown. Primers used in a second PCR of about 6 to 12 cycles were a sample-barcoded 5' primer and a J-beta primer mix. TCRdb redid the calling of the 5' RACE reads with MiXCR, one entry per CDR3 protein. The sample holds over a million distinct CDR3 sequences; 59% are singletons and the top ten take 5% to 7%. The source of the sample is a study of blood T cells in healthy people across ages. Across the whole study: In model experiments, template switching was able to capture about one barcoded beta molecule for every two T cells that were present.

V shed 7 bases and J 5 bases; nucleotides not matched to a gene: 9. The CDR3 runs 14 residues. Study observations and caveats: Age advanced and TCR beta diversity per million T cells fell, roughly linearly. Fewer expanded clones and more diversity marked long-lived versus aged donors.

Healthy Russian Caucasian donors spanned ages about 6 to 90 years. What was sequenced was blood. This clonotype was obtained from a young man in good health. The chain uses TRBV12-3 or TRBV12-4 and TRBJ2-3, with 7 positions matching TRBD2. The DNA for the CDR3 is TGTGCCAGCACCTTAGGGAGGGGCATAGATACGCAGTATTTT. This codes for CASTLGRGIDTQYF.